This TCR beta chain was sequenced for a study of immune characterization of retroperitoneal liposarcoma. MiXCR, applied by TCRdb to the PCR reads, yields one record per CDR3 protein. The sample shows around 12,000 distinct CDR3 sequences, roughly 29% of them seen only once. The CDR3 consists of 11 residues. Germline assignment: CDR1 GTSNPN and CDR2 SVGIG (reference sequence). Trimming took 1 base from V and 10 from J, leaving 8 bases between them. This chain connects TRBV30 to TRBJ2-1; D is uncertain. The specimen was tumor tissue. The receptor comes from a male donor with retroperitoneal liposarcoma. The CDR3 DNA sequence: TGTGCCTGGAGTGACACGTACGAGCAGTTCTTC. It is translated as CAWSDTYEQFF.